The 16 T cell receptor beta chains below were found in one sample sequenced in a study of blood T cells in healthy people across ages. Sample-barcoded 5' priming and a J-beta primer mix drove a second PCR of 7 to 11 cycles. One entry per CDR3 protein, called by TCRdb with MiXCR from the 5' RACE reads. Here the sample spans around 1,500,000 distinct CDR3 sequences, 28% being singletons. Sequencing input: blood. The receptors were sampled from a woman younger than 45 in good health.

The sample holds many counts of this clonotype. The V call is TRBV20-1, the J call TRBJ2-1; D unresolved. Germline V CDR1 and CDR2: DFQATT, SNEGSKA (reference sequence). The length of the CDR3 is 15 residues. The V end lost 0 bases, the J end lost 0 bases, and 9 bases lay between the germline ends. In DNA form, the CDR3 reads TGCAGTGCTAGAGATCGGGTAGCCTCCTACAATGAGCAGTTCTTC. It translates to CSARDRVASYNEQFF.

This clonotype was counted only a few times. The chain couples TRBV9 to TRBJ1-2, with D possibly TRBD1 on 5 matching bases. The CDR3 is 12 residues long. V was shortened by 1 base and J by 12 bases, with 13 bases between the two germline ends. CDR1 and CDR2 (germline): SGDLS, YYNGEE. The CDR3 spells CASSVQGEGHTF. The CDR3 nucleotides are TGTGCCAGCAGCGTACAAGGGGAAGGCCACACCTTC.

The rearrangement joins TRBV5-1 to TRBJ2-4, with D possibly called TRBD1 or TRBD2 (5 bases each). Per germline, CDR1 SGHRS and CDR2 YFSETQ. The V and J ends lost 4 bases and 5 bases respectively, with 16 bases between them. The length of the CDR3 is 15 residues. CDR3 in amino acids: CASSPLGVRENIQYF. Written as DNA, the CDR3 is TGCGCCAGCAGCCCCTTGGGGGTTCGAGAAAACATTCAGTACTTC.

This chain uses TRBV7-9 with TRBJ2-3, with D perhaps TRBD2 (5 bases). The CDR3 is 17 amino acids. Germline V gene lookup returns CDR1 SEHNR and CDR2 FQNEAQ (reference sequence). V lost 5 bases and J 0 bases, leaving 18 bases between the germline ends. CDR3 in amino acids: CASSPGIGGRSTDTQYF. The CDR3 DNA follows: TGTGCCAGCAGCCCCGGGATAGGCGGTCGTAGCACAGATACGCAGTATTTT.

CDR3 sequence reads: CASSMTSGLLVGEQYF. The CDR3 DNA reads as TGTGCCAGTAGTATGACCTCGGGACTTTTAGTGGGCGAGCAGTACTTC. The chain is built from TRBV19 and TRBJ2-7, with D possibly TRBD2 on 6 matching bases. Per germline, CDR1 LNHDA and CDR2 SQIVND (reference sequence). The CDR3 is 16 amino acids. The ends were cut back, 3 bases at V and 6 bases at J, with 21 bases in the middle. Full variable domain (rest looked up from reference TRBV19 and TRBJ2-7): DGGITQSPKYLFRKEGQNVTLSCEQNLNHDAMYWYRQDPGQGLRLIYYSQIVNDFQKGDIAEGYSVSREKKESFPLTVTSAQKNPTAFYLCASSMTSGLLVGEQYFGPGTRLTVT.

This sequence joins TRBV12-3 or TRBV12-4 and TRBJ1-1; D is ambiguous. V was cut by 3 bases and J by 12 bases, with 11 bases left in between. The length of the CDR3 is 11 residues. The CDR3 DNA reads as TGTGCCAGCAGTTTCGGGCACATAACTTTCTTT. Translated: CASSFGHITFF.

As for this clonotype: A read error may be the cause here, since a much bigger clone is one base away. This chain links TRBV4-3 with TRBJ2-1, with 7 bases lining up with TRBD2. CDR3 length equals 16 residues. After removal of 8 bases from V and 3 bases from J, the junction contained 13 bases not matched to a gene. The germline V gene encodes CDR1 LGHNA and CDR2 YSLEER. The CDR3 sequence is CASGDSTAGRYNEQFF. DNA of the CDR3: TGCGCCAGCGGCGACTCGACAGCGGGGCGCTACAATGAGCAGTTCTTC.

This clonotype has just a few counts. The chain employs TRBV10-2 and TRBJ1-1, with 10 nucleotides matching TRBD1. V shed 2 bases and J 3 bases; nucleotides not matched to a gene: 3. The CDR3 runs to 15 residues. Germline CDR1 WSHSY, CDR2 SAAADI. CDR3: CASSEGQGGYTEAFF. In DNA, the CDR3 is TGCGCCAGCAGTGAGGGACAGGGGGGCTACACTGAAGCTTTCTTT.

The chain carries TRBV29-1 and TRBJ1-5; D remains ambiguous. Germline V lookup: CDR1 SQVTM, CDR2 ANQGSEA. Trimming took 6 bases from V and 0 from J, leaving 9 bases between them. The CDR3 contains 13 residues. The CDR3 reads CSVATNSNQPQHF. The CDR3 DNA reads TGCAGCGTGGCGACAAATAGCAATCAGCCCCAGCATTTT.

This clonotype was seen at least ten times. This chain uses TRBV27 with TRBJ2-3; unclear D gene. The V gene's germline CDR1 is MNHEY and CDR2 SMNVEV (reference sequence). This CDR3 spans 13 amino acids. V was shortened by 8 bases and J by 1 base, with 10 bases between the two germline ends. CDR3 sequence reads: CASRPSGTDTQYF. The CDR3 DNA reads TGTGCCAGCCGCCCCTCGGGCACAGATACGCAGTATTTT.

Ten or more counts support this clonotype. The gene calls are TRBV10-3 and TRBJ1-2; D is undetermined. Trimming shortened V by 2 bases and J by 6 bases, and 4 bases separated the two germline ends. Germline values: CDR1 ENHRY, CDR2 SYGVKD. CDR3 length equals 11 residues. The CDR3 loop reads CAISEGNGYTF. For the CDR3, the DNA is TGTGCCATCAGTGAGGGGAATGGCTACACCTTC.

This rearrangement joins TRBV12-3 or TRBV12-4 to TRBJ1-1; D is possibly TRBD1 (5 bases). The CDR3 sequence is 13 residues long. V lost 5 bases, J lost 8 bases, and 15 bases lay in between. In DNA, the CDR3 is TGTGCCAGCAGTCAAATTCAGGGCCCCGAAGCTTTCTTT. Residues: CASSQIQGPEAFF.

This clonotype was seen a handful of times. This chain joins TRBV12-3 or TRBV12-4 and TRBJ2-7, with D tentatively TRBD1 (6 bases). The length of the CDR3 is 14 residues. Trimming shortened V by 5 bases and J by 2 bases, and 13 bases separated the two germline ends. Here the CDR3 DNA reads TGTGCCAGCAGTCAAGGACAGACGACCTACGAGCAGTACTTC. Its protein is CASSQGQTTYEQYF.

This chain links TRBV9 with TRBJ1-4, with TRBD1 identical over 7 bases. The trim removed 2 bases at V and 0 bases at J, leaving 1 base unmatched. This CDR3 has 15 amino acids. Germline V lookup: CDR1 SGDLS, CDR2 YYNGEE. The CDR3 protein is CASSVGTATNEKLFF. The CDR3 nucleotides are TGTGCCAGCAGCGTCGGGACAGCAACTAATGAAAAACTGTTTTTT.

Notes on this clonotype: An end of the junction differs from the germline gene, which may be a read error. As DNA, the CDR3 is TGTGCCAGCAGCTTGGGGCAGGGGCTCTATGGCCACACCTTC. This sequence encodes CASSLGQGLYGHTF. This sequence joins TRBV5-5 and TRBJ1-2, with D possibly TRBD1 on 6 matching bases. Germline V gene lookup returns CDR1 SGHKS and CDR2 YYEKEE (reference sequence). The CDR3 covers 14 residues.

The chain joins TRBV20-1 to TRBJ1-1; a weak D match, TRBD1 (5 bases). Germline V gives CDR1 DFQATT, CDR2 SNEGSKA (reference sequence). Trimming pared 6 bases from V and 3 bases from J, leaving 8 bases between. The CDR3 has 11 amino acids. This CDR3 reads CSAMGDTEAFF. CDR3 bases: TGCAGTGCGATGGGGGACACTGAAGCTTTCTTT.